The clone carrying this T cell receptor beta chain was recorded at least ten times. Its target is not known. The V gene's germline CDR1 is DFQATT and CDR2 SNEGSKA (reference sequence). This CDR3 has 17 amino acids. V shed 3 bases and J 1 base; nucleotides not matched to a gene: 11. Each TCR cDNA molecule bore a unique molecular identifier. TCRdb recomputed calls from the 5' RACE reads with MiXCR, one row per CDR3 protein. The sample records just over 8,000 distinct CDR3 sequences, 9.6% being singletons. This sample was taken from a study of spatial heterogeneity in lung cancer. The wider study: Correlation of TCR transcript counts in tumor regions with a T cell module score from matched bulk RNA-seq was strong.

General study points: Higher tumor mutation counts went along with higher counts of expanded intratumoral alpha and beta TCRs. Estimated TCR-seq coverage of tumor T cells was only about 7% for alpha chains. For beta chains, the corresponding estimate was 13% to 15%.

The time point is: sample taken at primary tumor resection. Whole RNA from tumor, nontumor lung or frozen PBMC was sequenced unsorted. The source material was lung tumor tissue, sampled at surgery. The chain employs TRBV20-1 and TRBJ2-3; 9 bases fit TRBD2. The TCR sequence derives from a male donor with early-stage non-small cell lung cancer. The CDR3 coding sequence is TGCAGTGCTAGCTCAAGGGGGGCTAGCGGGGGCACAGATACGCAGTATTTT. It specifies CSASSRGASGGTDTQYF.